This TCR beta chain was sequenced during a study of blood T cell repertoires in COVID-19. Background on the study: The analysed material was cDNA or gDNA that came from T cells, B-cell-depleted T cells, or PBMCs.

Only in-frame clones appear in the TCRdb table, and some are missing; sequencing was by immunoSEQ multiplex PCR. The sample records 180,000 or so clones, 80% to 85% being singletons. This CDR3 has 13 residues. The trim removed 3 bases at V and 4 bases at J, leaving 3 bases unmatched. The germline V gene has CDR1 DFQATT and CDR2 SNEGSKA (reference sequence). The participants were between roughly 18 and 89 years old and came from 20 to 30 US areas. The sample was PBMCs or T cells enriched from blood (not recorded which). The chain links TRBV20-1 to TRBJ2-5, with 9 bases aligning to TRBD2. This TCR came from a middle-aged man who had recovered from COVID-19. CDR3 residues: CSASSAGGETQYF. The CDR3 nucleotides read TGCAGTGCTAGTTCAGCGGGGGGAGAGACCCAGTACTTC.